This T cell receptor beta chain was captured by sequencing in a study of CD8 T cells in Susac syndrome. Study-level information: Susac syndrome patients were untreated, on corticosteroids with some adding intravenous immunoglobulin, or on intravenous immunoglobulin only. Overall study findings and caveats: CD8+ clonal expansion in Susac peaked in TEMRA cells and active patients.

The CDR3 is 12 amino acids. Germline loops: CDR1 DFQATT, CDR2 SNEGSKA (reference sequence). V was pared by 5 bases and J by 5 bases, with 12 bases between. Worth noting for this clonotype: The antigen is undetermined.

Roughly 0.45 to 1 ug RNA was reverse transcribed with random hexamers. By means of immunoSEQ multiplex PCR, TCR beta CDR3 spanning 54 Vbeta and 13 Jbeta underwent amplification. TCRdb re-called the immunoSEQ multiplex PCR reads through MiXCR, storing one row per CDR3 protein. The table lists fewer than 85,000 distinct CDR3 sequences, roughly 94% of them singletons. Purification of the CD8+ and CD4+ T cells relied on negative isolation, and TEMRA cells underwent FACS enrichment. The chain joins TRBV20-1 to TRBJ2-5; D unresolved. This TCR came from a human donor with Susac syndrome. Material for sequencing was CD8+ T cells from PBMCs. The CDR3 DNA reads as TGCAGTGCTGAGCGAGACTTTGAGACCCAGTACTTC. Protein: CSAERDFETQYF.